This T cell receptor (beta chain) was retrieved from a study of shared clonotypes between healthy human individuals. Study details: CD8 memory received one plate per donor, CD8 naive two, CD4 memory three and CD4 naive three. Study-level results: It was the few donors that limited the genetic and exposure-history diversity represented. Clonotype sharing among donors was expected to depend on sequencing depth.

As to this clone: Antigen specificity is unknown.

Naive CD8 cells comprised CD45RO-negative, CCR7-positively selected cells, excluding terminally differentiated effector memory CD45RA+ cells. Using immunoSEQ multiplex PCR, the repertoire was profiled, and TCRdb retains in-frame clones only, with some absent. The table shows 800,000 or so clones, with around 96% occurring only once. The sequence was collected from a man aged 30 to 45 in good health. The sample was naive CD8+ T cells sorted from blood.

The CDR3 spells CASSLSRGPRTSGKYF. The CDR3 DNA follows: TGTGCCAGCAGCTTGTCGCGGGGGCCTCGGACTAGCGGGAAGTACTTC. The chain employs TRBV11-2 and TRBJ2-7, with 12 bases lining up with TRBD2. V trimming: 3 bases; J trimming: 11 bases; junction bases outside the gene matches: 14. This CDR3 has 16 residues. Per germline, CDR1 SGHAT and CDR2 FQNNGV. Full variable domain (missing parts from reference TRBV11-2 and TRBJ2-7): EAGVAQSPRYKIIEKRQSVAFWCNPISGHATLYWYQQILGQGPKLLIQFQNNGVVDDSQLPKDRFSAERLKGVDSTLKIQPAKLEDSAVYLCASSLSRGPRTSGKYFGPGTRLTVT.